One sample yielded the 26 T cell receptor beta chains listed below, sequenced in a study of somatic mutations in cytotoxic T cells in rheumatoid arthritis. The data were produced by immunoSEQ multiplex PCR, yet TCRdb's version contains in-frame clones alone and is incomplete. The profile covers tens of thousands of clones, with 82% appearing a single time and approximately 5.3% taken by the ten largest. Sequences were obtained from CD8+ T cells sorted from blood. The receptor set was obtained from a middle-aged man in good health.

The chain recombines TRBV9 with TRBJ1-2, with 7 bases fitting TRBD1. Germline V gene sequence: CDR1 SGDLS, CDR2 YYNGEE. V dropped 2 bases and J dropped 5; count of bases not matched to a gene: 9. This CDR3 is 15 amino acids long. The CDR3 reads CASSVGQGDRYGYTF. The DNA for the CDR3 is TGTGCCAGCAGCGTCGGTCAGGGGGATAGGTATGGCTACACCTTC.

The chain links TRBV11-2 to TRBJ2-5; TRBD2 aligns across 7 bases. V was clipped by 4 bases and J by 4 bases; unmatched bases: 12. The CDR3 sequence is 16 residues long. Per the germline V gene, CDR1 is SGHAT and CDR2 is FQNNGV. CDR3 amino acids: CASSSGWRGSGETQYF. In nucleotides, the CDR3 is TGTGCCAGCAGCTCCGGGTGGCGGGGGTCCGGAGAGACCCAGTACTTC.

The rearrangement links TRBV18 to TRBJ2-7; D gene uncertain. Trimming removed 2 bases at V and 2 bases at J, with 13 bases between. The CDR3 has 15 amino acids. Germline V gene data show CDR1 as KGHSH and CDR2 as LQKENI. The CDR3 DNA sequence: TGTGCCAGCTCACCAGAGTTCCAGGTCACCTACGAGCAGTACTTC. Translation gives CASSPEFQVTYEQYF.

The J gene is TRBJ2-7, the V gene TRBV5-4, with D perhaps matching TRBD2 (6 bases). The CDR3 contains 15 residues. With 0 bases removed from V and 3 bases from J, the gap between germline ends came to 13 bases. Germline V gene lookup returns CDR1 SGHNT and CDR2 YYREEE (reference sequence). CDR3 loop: CASSLAKGRRYEQYF. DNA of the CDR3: TGTGCCAGCAGCTTGGCCAAGGGGAGGCGCTACGAGCAGTACTTC. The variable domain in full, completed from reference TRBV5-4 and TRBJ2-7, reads ETGVTQSPTHLIKTRGQQVTLRCSSQSGHNTVSWYQQALGQGPQFIFQYYREEENGRGNFPPRFSGLQFPNYSSELNVNALELDDSALYLCASSLAKGRRYEQYFGPGTRLTVT.

The CDR3 DNA follows: TGTGCCAGCAGCTTTAGCGGGAGGTCCGACAATGAGCAGTTCTTC. Protein: CASSFSGRSDNEQFF. The genes are TRBV11-2 and TRBJ2-1; 10 bases agree with TRBD2. CDR3 length: 15 amino acids. The germline gives CDR1 SGHAT, CDR2 FQNNGV. J lost 5 bases, V lost 3 bases, and 4 bases had no gene match.

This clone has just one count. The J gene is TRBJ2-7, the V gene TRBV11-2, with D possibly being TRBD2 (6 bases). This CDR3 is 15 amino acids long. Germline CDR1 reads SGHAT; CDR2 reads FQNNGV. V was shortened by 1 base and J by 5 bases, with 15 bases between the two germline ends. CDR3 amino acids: CASSLGVGGTHEQYF. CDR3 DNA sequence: TGTGCCAGCAGCTTAGGGGTTGGGGGGACCCACGAGCAGTACTTC.

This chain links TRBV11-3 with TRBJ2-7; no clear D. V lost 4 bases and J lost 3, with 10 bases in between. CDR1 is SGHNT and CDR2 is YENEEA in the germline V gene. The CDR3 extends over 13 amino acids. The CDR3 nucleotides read TGTGCCAGCAGCTCAGGTTTGGGCTACGAGCAGTACTTC. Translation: CASSSGLGYEQYF.

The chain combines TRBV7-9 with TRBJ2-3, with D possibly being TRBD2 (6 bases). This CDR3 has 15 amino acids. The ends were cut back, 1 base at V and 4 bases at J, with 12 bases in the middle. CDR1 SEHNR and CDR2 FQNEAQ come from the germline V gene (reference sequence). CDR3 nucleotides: TGTGCCAGCAGCTTAGACGGCGGGATGGCAGATACGCAGTATTTT. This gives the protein CASSLDGGMADTQYF.

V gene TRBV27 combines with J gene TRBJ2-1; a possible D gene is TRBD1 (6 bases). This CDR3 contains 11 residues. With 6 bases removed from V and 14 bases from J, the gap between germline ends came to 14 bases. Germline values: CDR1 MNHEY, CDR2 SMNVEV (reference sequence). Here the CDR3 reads CASRGDTLEFF. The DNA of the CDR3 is TGTGCCAGCAGGGGGGACACCCTTGAGTTCTTC.

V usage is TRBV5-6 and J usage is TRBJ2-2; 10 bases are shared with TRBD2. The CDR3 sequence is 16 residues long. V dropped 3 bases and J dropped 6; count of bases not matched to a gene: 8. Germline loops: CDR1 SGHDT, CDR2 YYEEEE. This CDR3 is CASSSLAGDRSGELFF. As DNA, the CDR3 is TGTGCCAGCAGCTCCCTAGCGGGAGATAGGTCCGGGGAGCTGTTTTTT.

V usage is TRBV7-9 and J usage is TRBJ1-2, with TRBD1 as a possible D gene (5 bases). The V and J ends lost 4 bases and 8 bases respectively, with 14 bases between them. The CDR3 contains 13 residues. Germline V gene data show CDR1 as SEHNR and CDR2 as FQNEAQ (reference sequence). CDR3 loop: CASSSGETYGYTF. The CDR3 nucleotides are TGTGCCAGCAGCTCGGGGGAGACGTACGGCTACACCTTC.

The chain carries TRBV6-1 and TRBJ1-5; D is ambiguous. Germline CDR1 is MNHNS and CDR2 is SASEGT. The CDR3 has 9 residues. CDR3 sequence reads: CASDQPQHF. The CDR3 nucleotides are TGTGCTTCGGACCAGCCCCAGCATTTT.

The CDR3 bases are TGTGCCATCAGTGAGTCGGGGGGGTCTGGAACTGAAGCTTTCTTT. This translates into CAISESGGSGTEAFF. The genes are TRBV10-3 and TRBJ1-1, with D perhaps matching TRBD1 (5 bases). The CDR3 totals 15 residues. Between the trimmed V and J ends, which lost 0 bases and 5 bases, there was a span of 13 bases. CDR1 ENHRY and CDR2 SYGVKD come from the germline V gene.

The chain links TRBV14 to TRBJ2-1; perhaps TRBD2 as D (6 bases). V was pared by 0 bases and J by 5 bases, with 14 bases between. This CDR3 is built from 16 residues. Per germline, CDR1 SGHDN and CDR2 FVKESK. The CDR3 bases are TGTGCCAGCAGCCAAGATTGGACGGGGGTACACAATGAGCAGTTCTTC. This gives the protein CASSQDWTGVHNEQFF.

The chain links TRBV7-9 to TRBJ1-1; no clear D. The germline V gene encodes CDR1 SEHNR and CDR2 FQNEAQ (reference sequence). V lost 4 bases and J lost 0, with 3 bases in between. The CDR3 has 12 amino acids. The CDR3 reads CASSWVNTEAFF. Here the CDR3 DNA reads TGTGCCAGCAGCTGGGTGAACACTGAAGCTTTCTTT.

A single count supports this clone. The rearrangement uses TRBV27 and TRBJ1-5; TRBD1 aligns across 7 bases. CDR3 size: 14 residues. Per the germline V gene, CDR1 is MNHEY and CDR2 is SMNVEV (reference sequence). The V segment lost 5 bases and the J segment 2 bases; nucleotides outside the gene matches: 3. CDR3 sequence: CASSRQGRNQPQHF. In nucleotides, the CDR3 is TGTGCCAGCAGTAGACAGGGCCGCAATCAGCCCCAGCATTTT.

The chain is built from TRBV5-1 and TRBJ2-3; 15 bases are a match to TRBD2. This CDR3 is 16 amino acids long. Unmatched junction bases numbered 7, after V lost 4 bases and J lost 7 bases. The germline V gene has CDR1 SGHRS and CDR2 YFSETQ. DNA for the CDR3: TGCGCCAGCAGCGTCGGGACTAGCGGGAGGATGTATACGCAGTATTTT. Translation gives CASSVGTSGRMYTQYF.

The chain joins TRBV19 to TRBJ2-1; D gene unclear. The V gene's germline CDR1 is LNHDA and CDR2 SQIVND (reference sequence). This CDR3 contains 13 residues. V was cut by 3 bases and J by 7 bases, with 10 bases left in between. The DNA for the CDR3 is TGTGCCAGTAGTATCTGGTTGGGGAATGAGCAGTTCTTC. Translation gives CASSIWLGNEQFF.

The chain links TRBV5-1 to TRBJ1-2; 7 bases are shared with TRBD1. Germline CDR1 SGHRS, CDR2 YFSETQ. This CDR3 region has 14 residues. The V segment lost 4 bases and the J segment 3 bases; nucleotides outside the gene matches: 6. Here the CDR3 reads CASSPGTGDYGYTF. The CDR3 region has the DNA TGCGCCAGCAGCCCCGGTACAGGGGACTATGGCTACACCTTC.

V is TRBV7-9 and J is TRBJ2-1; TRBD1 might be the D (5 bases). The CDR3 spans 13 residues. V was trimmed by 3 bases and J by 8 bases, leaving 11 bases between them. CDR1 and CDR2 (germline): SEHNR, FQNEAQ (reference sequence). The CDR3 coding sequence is TGTGCCAGCAGCTTCGGAAGGGGCGATGAGCAGTTCTTC. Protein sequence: CASSFGRGDEQFF. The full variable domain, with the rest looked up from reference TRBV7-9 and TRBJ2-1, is DTGVSQNPRHKITKRGQNVTFRCDPISEHNRLYWYRQTLGQGPEFLTYFQNEAQLEKSRLLSDRFSAERPKGSFSTLEIQRTEQGDSAMYLCASSFGRGDEQFFGPGTRLTVL.

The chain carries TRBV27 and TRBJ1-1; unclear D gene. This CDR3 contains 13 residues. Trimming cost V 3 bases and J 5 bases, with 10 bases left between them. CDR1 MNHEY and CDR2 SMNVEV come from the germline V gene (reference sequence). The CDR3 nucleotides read TGTGCCAGCAGTTTCCGTCCGGGGACTGAAGCTTTCTTT. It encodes CASSFRPGTEAFF.

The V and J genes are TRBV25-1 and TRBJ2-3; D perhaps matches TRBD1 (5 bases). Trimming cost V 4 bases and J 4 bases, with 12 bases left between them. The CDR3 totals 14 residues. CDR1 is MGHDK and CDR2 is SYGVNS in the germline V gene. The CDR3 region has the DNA TGTGCCAGCAGTGTTACAGGTCGGCCAGATACGCAGTATTTT. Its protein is CASSVTGRPDTQYF.

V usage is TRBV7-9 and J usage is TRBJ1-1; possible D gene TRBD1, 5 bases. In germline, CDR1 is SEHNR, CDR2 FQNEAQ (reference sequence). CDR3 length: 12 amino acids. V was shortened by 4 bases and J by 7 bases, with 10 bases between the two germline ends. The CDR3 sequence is CASSSGAGEAFF. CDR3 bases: TGTGCCAGCAGCTCCGGGGCCGGTGAAGCTTTCTTT.

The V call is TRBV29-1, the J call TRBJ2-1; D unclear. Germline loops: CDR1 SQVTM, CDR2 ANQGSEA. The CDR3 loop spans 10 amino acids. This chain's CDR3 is CSLGRNEQFF. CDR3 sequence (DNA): TGCAGTCTGGGTCGCAATGAGCAGTTCTTC.

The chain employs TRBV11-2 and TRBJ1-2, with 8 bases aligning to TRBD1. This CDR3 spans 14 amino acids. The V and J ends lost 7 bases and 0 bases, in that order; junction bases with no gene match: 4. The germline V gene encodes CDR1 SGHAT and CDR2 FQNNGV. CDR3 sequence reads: CASKHRGSNYGYTF. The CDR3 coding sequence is TGTGCCAGCAAACACAGGGGGTCTAACTATGGCTACACCTTC.

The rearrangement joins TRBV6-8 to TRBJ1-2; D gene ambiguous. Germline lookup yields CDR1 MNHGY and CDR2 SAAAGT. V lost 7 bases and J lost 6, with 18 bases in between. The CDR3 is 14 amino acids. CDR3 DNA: TGTGCCAGCACTCCTAACGGACGGGGAGATGGCTACACCTTC. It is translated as CASTPNGRGDGYTF.